The sequence of this T cell receptor beta chain was determined in a study of blood T cell repertoires in COVID-19. Germline lookup yields CDR1 SGHNT and CDR2 YENEEA. Trimming stripped 2 bases from V and 0 bases from J, with 11 bases between. This CDR3 spans 17 amino acids. Sequenced by immunoSEQ multiplex PCR; TCRdb stores in-frame clones only, minus some. The repertoire holds about 140,000 clones, with about 82% as singletons. The source material was peripheral blood. The source is a woman aged 55-69 years with acute or convalescent COVID-19. The chain links TRBV11-3 to TRBJ2-6, with D possibly TRBD1 on 5 matching bases. CDR3 residues: CASSLPGHSSGANVLTF. CDR3 nucleotides: TGTGCCAGCAGCTTACCTGGACACAGCTCTGGGGCCAACGTCCTGACTTTC.